Each of the 27 T cell receptor beta chains below was sequenced from the same sample in a study of cytomegalovirus exposure and HLA in healthy donors. Primers: 60 Vbeta forward and 13 Jbeta reverse. Sequenced by immunoSEQ multiplex PCR; TCRdb stores in-frame clones only, minus some. The profile shows about 170,000 clones, around 81% of them singletons. What was sequenced was PBMCs. These receptor sequences come from a woman aged 30 to 39 in good health and CMV-seropositive.

This clone was seen more than once but under ten times. The chain uses TRBV5-6 and TRBJ1-4; TRBD1 might be the D (5 bases). Germline V CDR1 and CDR2: SGHDT, YYEEEE. The CDR3 is 15 amino acids. V was pared by 0 bases and J by 7 bases, with 13 bases between. The CDR3 loop reads CASSLEGPGGEKLFF. In DNA, the CDR3 is TGTGCCAGCAGCTTGGAAGGGCCCGGGGGTGAAAAACTGTTTTTT. Full variable domain (rest looked up from reference TRBV5-6 and TRBJ1-4): DAGVTQSPTHLIKTRGQQVTLRCSPKSGHDTVSWYQQALGQGPQFIFQYYEEEERQRGNFPDRFSGHQFPNYSSELNVNALLLGDSALYLCASSLEGPGGEKLFFGSGTQLSVL.

The J gene is TRBJ2-1, the V gene TRBV2, with D tentatively TRBD2 (5 bases). Germline V gene data show CDR1 as SNHLY and CDR2 as FYNNEI. V was pared by 5 bases and J by 6 bases, with 20 bases between. The CDR3 extends over 16 amino acids. As DNA, the CDR3 is TGTGCCAGCAGTCCCCTGTTCGGGATTGGCGGCAATGAGCAGTTCTTC. Amino acid sequence: CASSPLFGIGGNEQFF.

This clone was recorded a few times. CDR3 loop: CASSVTRGTQETQYF. In DNA, the CDR3 is TGTGCCAGCAGCGTGACCAGGGGAACACAAGAGACCCAGTACTTC. The chain is built from TRBV5-4 and TRBJ2-5; maybe TRBD1 (6 bases). Per the germline V gene, CDR1 is SGHNT and CDR2 is YYREEE (reference sequence). V gave up 4 bases and J gave up 2 bases, with 15 bases separating them. This CDR3 spans 15 amino acids.

CDR3 loop: CASSARQGARQPQHF. The DNA for the CDR3 is TGTGCCAGTAGTGCACGACAGGGGGCGCGTCAGCCCCAGCATTTT. The rearrangement links TRBV19 to TRBJ1-5, with 10 bases lining up with TRBD1. CDR3 length equals 15 residues. V lost 5 bases to trimming and J lost 6 bases; unmatched junction nucleotides: 7. In germline, CDR1 is LNHDA, CDR2 SQIVND (reference sequence).

This rearrangement joins TRBV5-4 to TRBJ1-3, with 7 bases that match TRBD1. The V segment lost 0 bases and the J segment 2 bases; nucleotides outside the gene matches: 2. The CDR3 runs 15 residues. CDR1 and CDR2 from the germline V gene are SGHNT and YYREEE (reference sequence). CDR3 loop: CASSLAGTAGNTIYF. CDR3 coding DNA: TGTGCCAGCAGCTTGGCAGGGACAGCTGGAAACACCATATATTTT.

The chain is built from TRBV28 and TRBJ1-2; 8 nucleotides line up with TRBD1. The V gene end was trimmed by 6 bases and the J gene end by 5 bases; junction bases not matched to a gene: 17. This CDR3 is built from 17 residues. Germline CDR1 and CDR2: MDHEN and SYDVKM. The CDR3 coding sequence is TGTGCCAGCAGAGATACTACCGGACAGGGTGGCACATATGGCTACACCTTC. Amino acids: CASRDTTGQGGTYGYTF.

The gene calls are TRBV30 and TRBJ1-2; 7 bases are shared with TRBD1. Germline CDR1 is GTSNPN and CDR2 is SVGIG (reference sequence). CDR3 size: 14 residues. V lost 5 bases and J lost 4; bases outside the gene matches: 10. CDR3 amino acids: CAWGRGQGFYGYTF. The CDR3 DNA sequence: TGTGCCTGGGGAAGGGGGCAGGGCTTCTATGGCTACACCTTC.

The chain employs TRBV6-5 and TRBJ1-1; D remains ambiguous. The CDR3 has 11 residues. Trimming pared 5 bases from V and 2 bases from J, leaving 3 bases between. The germline V gene has CDR1 MNHEY and CDR2 SVGAGI. CDR3 loop: CASSGNTEAFF. In nucleotides, the CDR3 is TGTGCCAGCAGTGGCAACACTGAAGCTTTCTTT.

This sequence joins TRBV2 and TRBJ2-1, with 7 nucleotides matching TRBD1. The CDR3 covers 16 residues. Germline-derived CDR1 and CDR2 are SNHLY and FYNNEI. V lost 0 bases to trimming and J lost 3 bases; unmatched junction nucleotides: 5. CDR3 sequence reads: CASSEARGLGYNEQFF. DNA for the CDR3: TGTGCCAGCAGTGAAGCAAGGGGGCTAGGCTACAATGAGCAGTTCTTC.

This sequence joins TRBV4-3 and TRBJ1-5; 7 nucleotides align to TRBD1. There are 14 residues in the CDR3. The V gene end was trimmed by 2 bases and the J gene end by 2 bases; junction bases not matched to a gene: 0. Per germline, CDR1 LGHNA and CDR2 YSLEER. CDR3 bases: TGCGCCAGCAGCCAAACAGGGGGCAATCAGCCCCAGCATTTT. As protein: CASSQTGGNQPQHF.

The chain uses TRBV7-2 and TRBJ2-2, with D possibly matching TRBD1 (6 bases). Trimming left V 5 bases short and J 4 bases short, with 26 bases between. This CDR3 is built from 19 residues. Germline lookup yields CDR1 SGHTA and CDR2 FQGNSA. CDR3: CASSLRPTGLGSGTGELFF. In DNA form, the CDR3 reads TGTGCCAGCAGCCTACGGCCCACAGGGCTTGGATCAGGCACCGGGGAGCTGTTTTTT.

The chain combines TRBV7-2 with TRBJ1-1; D is undetermined. The CDR3 runs 14 residues. Deletions cut 5 bases from V and 2 bases from J, with 12 bases between. Germline V CDR1 and CDR2: SGHTA, FQGNSA. CDR3 coding DNA: TGTGCCAGCAGCCCCCACAGTGGTAACACTGAAGCTTTCTTT. Translation: CASSPHSGNTEAFF.

The V call is TRBV19, the J call TRBJ1-2; maybe TRBD1 (6 bases). Deletions cut 5 bases from V and 1 base from J, with 11 bases between. In germline, CDR1 is LNHDA, CDR2 SQIVND (reference sequence). CDR3 length equals 14 residues. The CDR3 loop reads CASSPGQHNYGYTF. CDR3 sequence (DNA): TGTGCCAGTAGTCCCGGACAGCATAACTATGGCTACACCTTC.

The V and J genes are TRBV6-1 and TRBJ1-5; 8 nucleotides line up with TRBD1. J lost 2 bases, V lost 6 bases, and 6 bases had no gene match. Germline V CDR1 and CDR2: MNHNS, SASEGT. This CDR3 spans 15 amino acids. The CDR3 region has the DNA TGTGCCAGCAGGACAGGGGAGGAAGGCAATCAGCCCCAGCATTTT. Its translation is CASRTGEEGNQPQHF.

The chain employs TRBV7-9 and TRBJ2-1; 10 bases agree with TRBD1. J gave up 2 bases and V 4 bases, and 5 bases lay outside the gene matches. This CDR3 has 16 residues. Germline lookup yields CDR1 SEHNR and CDR2 FQNEAQ (reference sequence). Here the CDR3 reads CASSYAGTGAYNEQFF. The CDR3 DNA reads as TGTGCCAGCAGCTACGCCGGGACAGGGGCCTACAATGAGCAGTTCTTC.

This chain joins TRBV12-5 and TRBJ1-6; D not resolved. The CDR3 covers 14 residues. Per the germline V gene, CDR1 is LGHNT and CDR2 is FRNRAP. V was cut by 4 bases and J by 3 bases, with 7 bases left in between. Written as DNA, the CDR3 is TGTGCTAGTGGTTCGGGAAACTATAATTCACCCCTCCACTTT. Translating it yields CASGSGNYNSPLHF. The full variable domain, rest sourced from reference TRBV12-5 and TRBJ1-6, is DARVTQTPRHKVTEMGQEVTMRCQPILGHNTVFWYRQTMMQGLELLAYFRNRAPLDDSGMPKDRFSAEMPDATLATLKIQPSEPRDSAVYFCASGSGNYNSPLHFGNGTRLTVT.

This chain connects TRBV19 to TRBJ1-5; no clear D gene. Germline lookup yields CDR1 LNHDA and CDR2 SQIVND (reference sequence). Trimming took 2 bases from V and 5 from J, leaving 10 bases between them. The CDR3 sequence is 14 residues long. For the CDR3, the DNA is TGTGCCAGTAGTATAACCTGGAGCGATCAGCCCCAGCATTTT. Translating gives CASSITWSDQPQHF.

The chain joins TRBV29-1 to TRBJ2-7; the match to TRBD1 covers 8 bases. Losses at the gene ends were 7 bases for V and 4 bases for J; bases not matched to a gene: 15. Germline CDR1 and CDR2: SQVTM and ANQGSEA. This CDR3 contains 15 residues. CDR3 sequence reads: CSATPGQGYLYEQYF. The CDR3 DNA is TGCAGCGCCACCCCTGGACAGGGCTATCTATACGAGCAGTACTTC.

This clone has a single count. The chain employs TRBV7-9 and TRBJ2-7; 8 bases fit TRBD2. J gave up 2 bases and V 4 bases, and 13 bases lay outside the gene matches. This CDR3 is 17 amino acids long. Germline V lookup: CDR1 SEHNR, CDR2 FQNEAQ (reference sequence). The CDR3 nucleotides are TGTGCCAGCAGCTCCACCCTAAGCGGGAGTGGAGCCTACGAGCAGTACTTC. Its protein is CASSSTLSGSGAYEQYF. The whole variable domain, filled in from reference TRBV7-9 and TRBJ2-7, reads DTGVSQNPRHKITKRGQNVTFRCDPISEHNRLYWYRQTLGQGPEFLTYFQNEAQLEKSRLLSDRFSAERPKGSFSTLEIQRTEQGDSAMYLCASSSTLSGSGAYEQYFGPGTRLTVT.

This chain's CDR3 is CASSLGLAGGLYNEQFF. The CDR3 bases are TGTGCCAGCAGTTTAGGGCTAGCGGGAGGCCTCTACAATGAGCAGTTCTTC. This chain connects TRBV27 to TRBJ2-1, with 11 bases fitting TRBD2. CDR1 and CDR2 from the germline V gene are MNHEY and SMNVEV (reference sequence). The CDR3 covers 17 residues. Trimming removed 2 bases from V and 3 bases from J; junction bases left unmatched: 6.

The rearrangement links TRBV6-5 to TRBJ1-2, with TRBD1 identical over 9 bases. J lost 3 bases, V lost 4 bases, and 9 bases had no gene match. The V gene's germline CDR1 is MNHEY and CDR2 SVGAGI. This CDR3 is built from 16 residues. This chain's CDR3 is CASSSAPGTGHYGYTF. In DNA, the CDR3 is TGTGCCAGCAGTTCCGCACCGGGGACAGGGCACTATGGCTACACCTTC.

The gene calls are TRBV19 and TRBJ1-2; possible D gene TRBD1, 5 bases. CDR1 LNHDA and CDR2 SQIVND come from the germline V gene (reference sequence). V gave up 6 bases and J gave up 6 bases, with 17 bases separating them. The CDR3 runs to 14 residues. In DNA, the CDR3 is TGTGCCAGTAGCCCCCCAGGGAGGAGTAATGGCTACACCTTC. Its protein product is CASSPPGRSNGYTF. Full variable domain (remainder filled in from reference TRBV19 and TRBJ1-2): DGGITQSPKYLFRKEGQNVTLSCEQNLNHDAMYWYRQDPGQGLRLIYYSQIVNDFQKGDIAEGYSVSREKKESFPLTVTSAQKNPTAFYLCASSPPGRSNGYTFGSGTRLTVV.

The chain links TRBV7-9 to TRBJ1-5; TRBD1 matches at 7 bases. Germline V CDR1 and CDR2: SEHNR, FQNEAQ (reference sequence). The CDR3 length is 14 residues. V lost 4 bases and J lost 3; bases outside the gene matches: 3. The CDR3 nucleotides are TGTGCCAGCAGCTCGACAGGGTACAATCAGCCCCAGCATTTT. It translates to CASSSTGYNQPQHF.

The rearrangement links TRBV27 to TRBJ2-5, with a tentative D call TRBD2 (6 bases). CDR1 MNHEY and CDR2 SMNVEV come from the germline V gene (reference sequence). V was clipped by 2 bases and J by 5 bases, with 21 bases between them. This CDR3 spans 17 amino acids. The CDR3 DNA reads TGTGCCAGCAGTTTAGGAAGGGACTCCCATGCATGGGAGACCCAGTACTTC. It encodes CASSLGRDSHAWETQYF.

The chain couples TRBV28 to TRBJ1-5; D might be TRBD1 (5 bases). CDR1 is MDHEN and CDR2 is SYDVKM in the germline V gene. Trimming took 8 bases from V and 0 from J, leaving 8 bases between them. The CDR3 runs to 13 residues. Here the CDR3 DNA reads TGTGCCAGCGACAGTTATAGCAATCAGCCCCAGCATTTT. This gives the protein CASDSYSNQPQHF.

The rearrangement uses TRBV5-1 and TRBJ2-1, with 9 bases that match TRBD1. The CDR3 runs 15 residues. V lost 3 bases, J lost 9 bases, and 10 bases stayed unmatched. Germline values: CDR1 SGHRS, CDR2 YFSETQ. The CDR3, as DNA: TGCGCCAGCAGCTCACCGGGACAGGGTTTCGGTGAGCAGTTCTTC. As protein: CASSSPGQGFGEQFF.

The chain recombines TRBV7-2 with TRBJ1-2; D possibly corresponds to TRBD1 (6 bases). The CDR3 is made up of 16 amino acids. Germline V lookup: CDR1 SGHTA, CDR2 FQGNSA. V dropped 7 bases and J dropped 6 bases, with 24 bases sitting between them. The CDR3 sequence is CASTQFRSRGANGYTF. The DNA for the CDR3 is TGTGCCAGCACACAATTTAGGTCCCGGGGGGCTAATGGCTACACCTTC.